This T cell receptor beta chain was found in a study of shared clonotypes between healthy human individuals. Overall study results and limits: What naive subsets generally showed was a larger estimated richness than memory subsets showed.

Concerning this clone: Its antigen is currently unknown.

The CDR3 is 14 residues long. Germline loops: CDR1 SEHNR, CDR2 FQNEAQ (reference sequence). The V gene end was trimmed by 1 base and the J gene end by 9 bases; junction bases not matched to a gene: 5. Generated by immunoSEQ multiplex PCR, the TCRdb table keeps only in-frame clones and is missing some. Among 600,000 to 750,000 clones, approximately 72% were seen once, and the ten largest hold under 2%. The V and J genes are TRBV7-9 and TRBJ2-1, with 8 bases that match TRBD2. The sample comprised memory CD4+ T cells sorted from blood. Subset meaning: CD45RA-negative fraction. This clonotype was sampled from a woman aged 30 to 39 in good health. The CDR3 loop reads CASSLVTSGGEQFF. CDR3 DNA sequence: TGTGCCAGCAGCTTAGTAACTAGCGGCGGTGAGCAGTTCTTC.